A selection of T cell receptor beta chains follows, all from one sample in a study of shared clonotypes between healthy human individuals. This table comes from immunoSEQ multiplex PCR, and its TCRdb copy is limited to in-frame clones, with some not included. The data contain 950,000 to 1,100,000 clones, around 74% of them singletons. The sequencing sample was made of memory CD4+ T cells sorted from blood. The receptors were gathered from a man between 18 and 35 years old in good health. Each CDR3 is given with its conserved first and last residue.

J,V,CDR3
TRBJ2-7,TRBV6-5,CASSYSGTGGLVEQYF
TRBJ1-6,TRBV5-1,CASSRDQGSSLHF
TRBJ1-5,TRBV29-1,CSVRYSINQPQHF
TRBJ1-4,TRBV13,CASSSEGGTPNEKLFF
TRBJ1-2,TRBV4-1,CASSQDPKTRNGYTF
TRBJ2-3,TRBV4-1,CASSGSGVADTQYF
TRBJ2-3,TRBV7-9,CASSSPRTAGGGSQWTQYF
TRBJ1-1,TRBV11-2,CASSPKWNTEAFF
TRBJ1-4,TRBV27,CASSPGGLNEKLFF
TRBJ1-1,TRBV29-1,CSAIKGHLNTEAFF
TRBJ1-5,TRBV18,CASAGQLSRNQPQHF
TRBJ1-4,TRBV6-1,CASIGTLGEKLFF
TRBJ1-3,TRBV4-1,CASSQGAGNGNTIYF
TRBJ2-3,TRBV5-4,CASSSAGGSTDTQYF
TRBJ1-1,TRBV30,CAWKWGTEAFF
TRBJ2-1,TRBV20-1,CSATGTEQFF
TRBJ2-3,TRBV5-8,CASSFVGADSTDTQYF
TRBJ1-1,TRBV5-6,CASSLGRALNTEAFF
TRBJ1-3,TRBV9,CASSAQQGSGNTIYF
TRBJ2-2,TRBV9,CASSAGGRSGVVDTGELFF
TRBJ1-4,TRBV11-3,CASSLDTDELFF
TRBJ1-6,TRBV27,CASSFVRNNSPLHF
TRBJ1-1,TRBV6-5,CASSTGTTKNTEAFF
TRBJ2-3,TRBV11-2,CASSLGTGGGTDTQYF
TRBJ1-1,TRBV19,CARRTDNTNTEAFF
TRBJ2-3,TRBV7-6,CASSLVPTAGGSTDTQYF
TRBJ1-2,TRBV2,CASGQGGYTF
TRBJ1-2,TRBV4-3,CASSQALGQGSYGYTF
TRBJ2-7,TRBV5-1,CASSLAVGEQYF
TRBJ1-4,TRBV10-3,CATKGVQDEKLFF
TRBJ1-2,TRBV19,CASSDDRGGLYGYTF
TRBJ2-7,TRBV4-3,CASSQVVSGRNYEQYF
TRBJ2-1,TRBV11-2,CASSLVSSSSYNEQFF
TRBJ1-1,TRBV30,CAWTGRGEAFF
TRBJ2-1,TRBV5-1,CASSLAFGGSSRGNEQFF
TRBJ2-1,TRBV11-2,CASSLAQGSVSEQFF
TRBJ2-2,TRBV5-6,CASSRRTSGIGGGTGELFF
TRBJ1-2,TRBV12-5,CASGGNYGYTF
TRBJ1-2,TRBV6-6,CASRGQAEGYTF
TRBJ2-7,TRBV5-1,CASSPGLAGYEQYF
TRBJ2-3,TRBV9,CASSGGLAASTDTQYF
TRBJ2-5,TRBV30,CAWNPRQGQGETQYF
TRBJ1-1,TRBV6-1,CASSESRTNEAFF
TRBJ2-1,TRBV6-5,CASSRSGDYNEQFF
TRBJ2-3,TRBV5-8,CASSKDRNTDTQYF
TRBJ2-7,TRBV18,CASSLGGNGDEQYF
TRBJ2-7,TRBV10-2,CASSEAGQQYF
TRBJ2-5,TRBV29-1,CSVLIGETQYF
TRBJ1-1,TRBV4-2,CASSQLSLGQGNTEAFF
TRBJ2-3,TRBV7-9,CASSLASGGPDTQYF
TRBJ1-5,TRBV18,CASSPEGFNQPQHF
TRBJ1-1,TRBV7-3,CASSGGGLNTEAFF
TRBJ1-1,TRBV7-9,CASSLQGMATEAFF
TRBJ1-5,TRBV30,CAWSVGVKGGPQHF
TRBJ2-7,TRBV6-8,CASASTPYEQYF
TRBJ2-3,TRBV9,CASSVLGNTDTQYF
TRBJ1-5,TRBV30,CAWSTGSDQPQHF
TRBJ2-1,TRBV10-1,CASGEIEGDEQFF
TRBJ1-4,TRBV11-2,CASSLAEGVNEKLFF
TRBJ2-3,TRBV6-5,CASSSGLGPGDTQYF